The text below deals with one TCR beta chain. The antigen remains unidentified. The length of the CDR3 is 15 residues. Germline loops: CDR1 MDHEN, CDR2 SYDVKM. Together with a sample-barcoded 5' primer, a J-beta primer mix was included in a second PCR lasting roughly 6 to 12 cycles. TCRdb independently ran MiXCR on the 5' RACE reads; one entry per CDR3 protein. This repertoire shows roughly 2 million distinct CDR3 sequences, around 48% found once; its top ten account for less than 2.5%. This record comes from a study of blood T cells in healthy people across ages. Study at large: Template switching captured about one barcoded beta molecule per two T cells. Whole-study results and caveats: Older age coincided with a roughly linear decline in TCR beta diversity per million T cells.

Every donor contributed about 10 milliliters of peripheral blood by blood draw. The source is a woman in her 40s in good health. The sample comprised blood. This chain links TRBV28 with TRBJ2-4; weak D call: TRBD2 (6 bases). The J call may be in error: the DNA end matches TRBJ2-5 better. The CDR3 reads CASSPTYGGQETQYF. The CDR3 bases are TGTGCCAGCAGTCCCACTTACGGGGGCCAAGAGACCCAGTACTTC.